This T cell receptor (beta chain) came from a study of blood T cells in healthy people across ages. With respect to this clonotype: What it binds is not known.

Study-wide results and limits: Diversity was estimated from one million T cells, and these estimates were considered underestimates. Per million T cells, the diversity of TCR beta decreased roughly linearly as age advanced.

The donors, aged about 6 to 95, were healthy Caucasians from Russia. There are 14 residues in the CDR3. Germline V lookup: CDR1 SGHRS, CDR2 YFSETQ. V was clipped by 6 bases and J by 2 bases, with 9 bases between them. Together with a sample-barcoded 5' primer, a J-beta primer mix was included in a second PCR lasting about 6 to 11 cycles. Each cDNA molecule carried a tag from a template-switch adaptor that contained 12 random nucleotides. TCRdb independently ran MiXCR on the 5' RACE reads; one entry per CDR3 protein. This sample has about 640,000 distinct CDR3 sequences, with roughly 53% found just once.

Sequencing input: blood. This sequence originates from a man between 60 and 75 years old in good health. This chain links TRBV5-1 with TRBJ2-6; D not resolved. CDR3 residues: CASTSRTGANVLTF. CDR3 nucleotides: TGCGCCAGCACGTCCAGGACTGGGGCCAACGTCCTGACTTTC.